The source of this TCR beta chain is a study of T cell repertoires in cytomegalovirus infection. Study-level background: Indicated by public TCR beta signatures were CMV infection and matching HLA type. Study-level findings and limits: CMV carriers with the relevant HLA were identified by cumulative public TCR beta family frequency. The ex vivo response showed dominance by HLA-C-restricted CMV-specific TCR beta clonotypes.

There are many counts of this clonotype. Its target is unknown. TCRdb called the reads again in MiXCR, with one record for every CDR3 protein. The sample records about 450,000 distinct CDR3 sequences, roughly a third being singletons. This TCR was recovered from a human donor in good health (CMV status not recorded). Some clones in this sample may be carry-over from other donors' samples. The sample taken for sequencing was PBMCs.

For the CDR3, the DNA is TGTGCCAGCAGCTTAGAGGTCGATTCACCCCTCCACTTT. As protein: CASSLEVDSPLHF. J is TRBJ1-6 and V is TRBV7-2; D call uncertain. The length of the CDR3 is 13 residues. Germline assignment: CDR1 SGHTA and CDR2 FQGNSA. V lost 1 base, J lost 8 bases, and 6 bases lay in between.